This T cell receptor beta chain was identified in a study of cytomegalovirus exposure and HLA in healthy donors (dated by TCRdb to about 2017). Study-wide context: According to an earlier analysis of 587 of the donors, about 170 million T cells yielded some 120 million unique TCR beta sequences and around 280 Gb of sequence data. A later analysis re-examined previously published TCR beta repertoires from roughly 720 donors and added high-resolution HLA genotyping to investigate patterns of TCR occurrence. To predict cytomegalovirus infection status, the study brought together high-throughput TCR immunosequencing, statistical association of individual TCRs with disease status, and machine learning. Because of strong linkage in the cohort, roughly five DR-DQ haplotypes were treated as single units for association and clustering. A later genetic analysis used genome-wide SNP genotypes for about 65% of the roughly 700 donors, treating that subset as a discovery cohort. In addition to the first cohort of roughly 670 subjects, a separate validation cohort of about 120 different subjects was used. The later analysis used no new phenotypic data to find candidate immune exposures, relying instead on TCR beta sequences and their occurrence across donors. The T cell repertoires of 666 subjects were profiled by immunosequencing and related to cytomegalovirus serostatus. Among roughly 400 genotyped donors of the cohort, an average of around 250,000 unique TCR beta nucleotide sequences was sequenced per donor, of which approximately 18% were non-productive. The number of donors typed differed by locus, with about 629-630 for A, B, C, DRB1 and DQB1, more than 500 for DQA1, 606 for DPA1, and 472 for DPB1. The aim of the study was to test whether cataloging public T cell receptors could identify signatures of past pathogen exposure. An early release covering approximately 600 HLA-typed donors comprised about 300 gigabases of sequencing data and 85 million to 100 million unique TCR sequences. To decide whether each TCR beta V gene segment behaved as functional or pseudogenic, an earlier analysis of over 500 of the donors relied on high-throughput TCR beta sequencing. HLA typing covered class I and class II loci at four-digit resolution. All discovery cohort repertoires had been generated on a single sequencing platform. Donor age, sex, ethnicity and CMV serostatus were collected together with the repertoire data. The genetic ancestry cluster associated with self-reported Caucasian donors included about 81% of the approximately 430 genotyped donors. What the work shows at the level of the full study, not this receptor alone: A later analysis found that most CMV-associated TCR beta chains appeared HLA-restricted, with HLA associations seemingly driven largely by CMV exposure. Sequencing depth was assumed to be roughly uniform across donors in the presence/absence analyses, though that assumption may not hold. CMV serostatus was the only immune exposure information available for the cohort. The sequencing pipeline was judged likely to have produced a cluster of highly shared sequence variants as a technical artifact. Because the 87-base-pair reads could not distinguish some IMGT-functional V segments, including TRBV6-2 and TRBV6-3, those segments were excluded. Approximately 16 rarely observed V segments, including chromosome 9 orphons, were excluded from the earlier analysis of approximately 500 of the donors because counts were too low. Specific HLA alleles were associated with 15,000 to 20,000 TCR beta sequences at a false discovery rate of 0.05 in a later analysis. A further reported finding was that TCR beta sequences accurately predicted the HLA-A and HLA-B alleles for most subjects in the first cohort. It was suggested by the authors that the approach could potentially be generalized to other disease states and immunological phenotypes. In a later analysis, several top co-occurrence clusters were reported to appear linked to parvovirus B19, influenza, CMV and Epstein-Barr virus. A later analysis found that HLA-associated TCR beta chains were more clonally expanded and had lower generation probabilities than equally common non-associated chains. Because HLA typing was unavailable for some donors at each locus, only the typed subset was used in association tests. Most TCR sequences were seen in very few donors, while some public TCRs were found in many individuals. In a later genetic analysis, a missense DCLRE1C variant was associated with V-gene and J-gene trimming of TCR beta chains, and the association was replicated in an independent cohort. Three of the identified cytomegalovirus-associated TCR beta chains were confirmed in vitro to be specific for cytomegalovirus antigens. The cohort was sequenced for TCR beta chains only, and without alpha or paired-chain data the features that could be detected were limited. In an earlier analysis of roughly 500 of the donors, most TCR beta V segments appeared in productive rearrangements about 87% or about 30% of the time, broadly matching IMGT annotations. The study listed 164 TCR beta chains as associated with cytomegalovirus. Cytomegalovirus status was reported to be diagnosed by the classifier with high specificity and sensitivity in both the original and validation cohorts. In a later genetic analysis, fewer N-insertions in productive TCRs were reported among donors in an Asian-associated ancestry cluster than the roughly 700-donor mean. In a later analysis, TCR association rates were found to vary across HLA loci, with the most associated TCRs seen for DRB1 alleles and the fewest for HLA-C alleles. When HLA alleles, especially DR and DQ, strongly co-occurred, attributing TCR associations to individual alleles was difficult. Correlated functional status among segregating V segments might reflect linkage disequilibrium, but an unknown experimental factor could not be ruled out.

The cohort comprised around 690 healthy bone marrow donors. At the time of sampling, all cohort members were nominally healthy, though unrecorded immune exposures were likely present. The donor tested CMV seronegative and was one of the 352 seronegative cohort members. Every donor gave a peripheral blood sample, and the peripheral blood mononuclear cells from that sample were used for TCR beta sequencing. Genomic DNA was extracted from the blood cell samples with the Qiagen DNeasy Blood Extraction Kit. Its CDR3 holds 12 amino acids, cysteine through phenylalanine. Of the read, only the CDR3 DNA is kept; its 36 bases are in frame from base 1. CDR1 and CDR2 were assigned from the germline V gene as SGHDT and YYEEEE. Trimming costs V 2 bases and J 5 bases, and their ends lie 7 bases apart. This clone was counted a single time. The antigen it recognizes is unknown. Base qualities are not recorded, but no much larger clone differs from it by a single base.

The receptor library was made with the immunoSEQ multiplex PCR assay. For the multiplex PCR, a mixture combining 60 forward primers for TCR Vbeta segments and 13 reverse primers for TCR Jbeta segments was used. The CDR3 region of rearranged TCR beta genes was amplified from genomic DNA by a multiplex PCR assay. The Illumina HiSeq System was used to sequence the amplified TCR beta libraries as 87-base-pair reads. The original methods were these. In a later analysis, 70 million to 95 million unique TCR beta chains were counted across the roughly 610 repertoires, and roughly 10 million of these chains were shared by at least two donors. A nearest-neighbor algorithm error-corrected the raw reads and collapsed the reads into unique sequences, merging closely related sequences to remove PCR and sequencing errors. V, D and J gene segments were assigned by aligning CDR3 sequences to IMGT reference sequences. For a sequence to be retained, at least a six-nucleotide match to both a V gene segment and a J gene segment was required. A rearrangement was called productive if the CDR3 had no stop codons and remained in frame with V and J, and every other rearrangement was called non-productive. Following IMGT convention, CDR3 was defined as the stretch from the second conserved V-encoded cysteine to the conserved J-encoded phenylalanine. The earlier analysis of some 580 of the donors excluded any sequence lacking an unambiguous match to a single V gene segment. An earlier analysis of several hundred of the donors classified V segments as functional when productive rearrangements were above 56.7% and as segregating when the standard deviation between donors was above 5%. A statistical classification framework was built to diagnose cytomegalovirus status from the catalog of TCR beta chain sequences. In a later analysis, TCR nucleotide sequences were compared against IMGT/GENE-DB human TR gene sequences so that V and J genes could be assigned. In a later analysis, CDR3 sequences and most-parsimonious VDJ recombination scenarios were assigned using the TCRdist pipeline. In a later analysis, each TCR beta chain was defined by its CDR3 amino acid sequence together with its V-gene family, and reads lacking a unique V-gene family were excluded. To address suspected cross-contamination and a sequencing artifact, a later analysis removed 592 highly shared, low-generation-probability nucleotide sequences. For each public chain, a later analysis derived a clonal expansion index from normalized ranks of inferred template counts within each repertoire. Generation probabilities in a later analysis came from a VDJ recombination model fitted to out-of-frame rearrangements, and those results were checked against IGoR. A later analysis scored TCR-TCR, TCR-HLA and TCR-CMV co-occurrence with hypergeometric tests, applying a repertoire-size bias correction to TCR pairs. A later analysis estimated false discovery rates by permuting HLA or CMV assignments 20 times. A later analysis grouped co-occurring TCRs with DBSCAN, adding TCRdist sequence similarity when clustering within HLA-allele-positive subsets. Repertoires with fewer than 30,000 or more than 120,000 public chains were left out of co-occurrence clustering, as were five repertoires with anomalous nucleotide sharing. The source is immuneACCESS, and TCRdb retained only in-frame sequences with V and J called. Part of the clones is not carried over; for the studies checked, unresolved V genes explain less than half of this, and the remainder is unexplained. V and J calls plus clone size are reproduced from that table; the DNA served to infer D and trimming. Here the sample has some 160,000 clones; around 84% occur a single time. Jointly, the top ten make up over 2% of the sample.

The sequencing sample was made of PBMCs. Recombination joined TRBV5-6 with TRBJ1-2, with the D segment identity uncertain. The TCR originated in a boy between 2 and 10 years old in good health and CMV-seronegative. The CDR3 here reads CASSFSRYGYTF. DNA sequence: TGTGCCAGCAGCTTCTCGAGGTATGGCTACACCTTC.